This TCR beta chain was retrieved from a study of T cells after yellow fever vaccination. Broader study findings: A large majority of primary-vaccination clones showed up again after the booster (96% CD4, 88% CD8). Weaker, the secondary response had a peak occurring faster, on day 5 versus 15. Only a minor proportion of clonotypes was detected across both CD4 and CD8 compartments.

In its sample, this clonotype was seen many times. What it binds is unknown. Generation of TCR cDNA used 5'RACE template switching (which added a universal primer site and UMIs). A single record per CDR3 protein comes from TCRdb applying MiXCR to the 5' RACE reads. Among around 140,000 distinct CDR3 sequences, about 8% were seen once, and the ten largest hold roughly 0.73%. The ends were cut back, 6 bases at V and 4 bases at J, with 18 bases in the middle. The CDR3 contains 15 residues. Germline V gene data show CDR1 as SGHTA and CDR2 as FQGNSA. Sequences were derived from CD4+ T cells sorted from PBMCs, sampled 5 days after the yellow fever booster vaccination. The chain joins TRBV7-2 to TRBJ2-5; maybe TRBD2 (7 bases). This TCR was sampled from a man aged 25 to 40 who received the YFV17D yellow fever vaccine. The CDR3, as DNA: TGTGCCAGCAGGGAGGGGGGGCGCCATACAGAGACCCAGTACTTC. This translates into CASREGGRHTETQYF.